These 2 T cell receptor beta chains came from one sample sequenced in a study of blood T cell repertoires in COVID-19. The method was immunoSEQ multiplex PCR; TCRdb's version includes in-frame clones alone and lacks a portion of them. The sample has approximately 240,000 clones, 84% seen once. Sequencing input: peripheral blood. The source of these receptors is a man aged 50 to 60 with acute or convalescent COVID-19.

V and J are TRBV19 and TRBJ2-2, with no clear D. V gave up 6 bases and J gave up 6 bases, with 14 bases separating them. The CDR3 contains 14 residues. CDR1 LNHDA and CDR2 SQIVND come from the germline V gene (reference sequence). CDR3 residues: CASSPFRQSGELFF. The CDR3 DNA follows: TGTGCCAGTAGCCCTTTCCGACAATCCGGGGAGCTGTTTTTT.

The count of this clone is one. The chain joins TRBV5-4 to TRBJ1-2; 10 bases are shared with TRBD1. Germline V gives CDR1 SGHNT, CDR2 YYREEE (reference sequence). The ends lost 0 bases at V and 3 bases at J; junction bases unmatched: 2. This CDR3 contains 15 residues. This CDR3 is CASSLGGTGDYGYTF. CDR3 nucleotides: TGTGCCAGCAGCTTGGGGGGGACAGGGGACTATGGCTACACCTTC.